These 26 T cell receptor beta chains were all obtained from the same sample, sequenced in a study of cytomegalovirus exposure and HLA in healthy donors. PCR amplification relied on 60 Vbeta primers (plus 13 Jbeta primers). Sequencing used immunoSEQ multiplex PCR; TCRdb keeps in-frame clones, though not all of them. The sample lists some 130,000 clones, approximately 80% occurring once. Sequenced: PBMCs. The receptors were gathered from a man younger than 35 in good health and CMV-seronegative.

This chain uses TRBV7-9 with TRBJ2-7; D may be TRBD1 (7 bases). This CDR3 region has 13 residues. Germline CDR1 and CDR2: SEHNR and FQNEAQ (reference sequence). Trimming took off 6 bases at V and 2 bases at J, with 11 bases between the two ends. The chain's CDR3 is CASSQGGPYEQYF. In nucleotides, the CDR3 is TGTGCCAGCAGTCAGGGGGGCCCCTACGAGCAGTACTTC.

The J gene is TRBJ1-2, the V gene TRBV28, with D possibly matching TRBD1 (5 bases). This CDR3 is 14 amino acids long. V lost 6 bases and J lost 4, with 15 bases in between. Germline V gives CDR1 MDHEN, CDR2 SYDVKM. Here the CDR3 reads CASRRTDRSYGYTF. The CDR3 DNA reads TGTGCCAGCAGACGTACCGACAGATCCTATGGCTACACCTTC.

V and J are TRBV2 and TRBJ1-1; D is ambiguous. Germline V CDR1 and CDR2: SNHLY, FYNNEI. Trimming took 4 bases from V and 8 from J, leaving 11 bases between them. The CDR3 has 12 amino acids. The CDR3 DNA follows: TGTGCCAGCAGTGTTCTGGCGCGGGAAGCTTTCTTT. Amino acids: CASSVLAREAFF. The variable domain in full, completed from reference TRBV2 and TRBJ1-1, reads EPEVTQTPSHQVTQMGQEVILRCVPISNHLYFYWYRQILGQKVEFLVSFYNNEISEKSEIFDDQFSVERPDGSNFTLKIRSTKLEDSAMYFCASSVLAREAFFGQGTRLTVV.

The chain recombines TRBV6-1 with TRBJ2-3, with D perhaps matching TRBD2 (5 bases). Germline lookup yields CDR1 MNHNS and CDR2 SASEGT. The CDR3 runs to 11 residues. The germline V and J ends were trimmed by 10 bases and 4 bases, with 9 bases remaining between them. CDR3 region: CAIQRADTQYF. CDR3 in DNA: TGTGCCATCCAGAGGGCAGATACGCAGTATTTT.

This sequence joins TRBV2 and TRBJ1-3; tentatively, D is TRBD1 (6 bases). In germline, CDR1 is SNHLY, CDR2 FYNNEI. There are 14 residues in the CDR3. V lost 4 bases, J lost 2 bases, and 9 bases lay in between. The CDR3 loop is CASSGEGAGNTIYF. CDR3 coding DNA: TGTGCCAGCAGTGGGGAGGGGGCTGGAAACACCATATATTTT.

This clone was counted a few times. The CDR3 DNA sequence: TGTGCCAGCAGTGAAATCGGACAGGGTCGCTCCTACGAGCAGTACTTC. Its protein is CASSEIGQGRSYEQYF. The gene calls are TRBV2 and TRBJ2-7; 8 nucleotides match TRBD1. The CDR3 runs 16 residues. The V gene end was trimmed by 2 bases and the J gene end by 0 bases; junction bases not matched to a gene: 6. The V gene's germline CDR1 is SNHLY and CDR2 FYNNEI.

The chain joins TRBV7-8 to TRBJ2-1, with D possibly being TRBD2 (6 bases). From germline, CDR1 is SGHVS and CDR2 FQNEAQ. The CDR3 is made up of 16 amino acids. V lost 3 bases, J lost 0 bases, and 12 bases lay in between. CDR3 residues: CASSLRGGTSYNEQFF. The CDR3 bases are TGTGCCAGCAGCTTGAGAGGCGGGACCTCCTACAATGAGCAGTTCTTC.

The chain carries TRBV19 and TRBJ2-2; D is possibly TRBD2 (5 bases). The ends were cut back, 4 bases at V and 6 bases at J, with 15 bases in the middle. Germline V gene data show CDR1 as LNHDA and CDR2 as SQIVND (reference sequence). The CDR3 has 15 amino acids. CDR3 sequence: CASSKRNGIAGELFF. CDR3 DNA sequence: TGTGCCAGTAGTAAACGAAACGGGATTGCCGGGGAGCTGTTTTTT.

V is TRBV7-3 and J is TRBJ2-1, with 8 bases aligning to TRBD1. The CDR3 is made up of 15 amino acids. The junction had 4 bases not matched to a gene; V was cut back by 2 bases and J by 4 bases. CDR1 and CDR2 from the germline V gene are SGHTA and FQGTGA. CDR3 sequence reads: CASSLSTGGYNEQFF. For the CDR3, the DNA is TGTGCCAGCAGCTTATCCACAGGGGGTTACAATGAGCAGTTCTTC.

This rearrangement joins TRBV29-1 to TRBJ2-1; 7 nucleotides align to TRBD2. Germline V gene data show CDR1 as SQVTM and CDR2 as ANQGSEA. The CDR3 is 15 residues long. The ends lost 6 bases at V and 1 base at J; junction bases unmatched: 9. For the CDR3, the DNA is TGCAGCGTATACCCGAGCGGGGAGTCCTACAATGAGCAGTTCTTC. It translates to CSVYPSGESYNEQFF.

This clone has just one count. A read error may produce the germline difference seen at one junction end. J is TRBJ1-6 and V is TRBV18; TRBD1 agrees at 10 bases. CDR1 and CDR2 from the germline V gene are KGHSH and LQKENI. The CDR3 runs to 16 residues. This chain's CDR3 is CASSPLRTGGNSPLYF. The DNA for the CDR3 is TGTGCCAGCTCACCACTCCGGACAGGGGGTAATTCACCCCTCTACTTT.

This clone was seen only a few times. The chain links TRBV6-1 to TRBJ1-2; 7 bases match TRBD1. This CDR3 region has 16 residues. Germline values: CDR1 MNHNS, CDR2 SASEGT. V lost 3 bases and J lost 4; bases outside the gene matches: 11. The CDR3 here is CASSDQGGDKFYGYTF. The CDR3 nucleotides are TGTGCCAGCAGTGACCAAGGGGGCGATAAGTTCTATGGCTACACCTTC.

J is TRBJ1-1 and V is TRBV20-1; no clear D gene. Germline V gene data show CDR1 as DFQATT and CDR2 as SNEGSKA (reference sequence). The V and J ends lost 4 bases and 10 bases respectively, with 13 bases between them. The CDR3 is made up of 11 amino acids. CDR3 loop: CSAMVVSGAFF. The CDR3 DNA reads TGCAGTGCTATGGTGGTGAGTGGAGCTTTCTTT.

This chain connects TRBV7-3 to TRBJ1-2; 10 nucleotides line up with TRBD1. J was trimmed by 2 bases and V by 4 bases; bases with no gene match: 1. The CDR3 spans 14 residues. CDR1 SGHTA and CDR2 FQGTGA come from the germline V gene. CDR3: CASSSGQGNYGYTF. As DNA, the CDR3 is TGTGCCAGCAGCTCGGGACAGGGGAACTATGGCTACACCTTC.

This chain joins TRBV29-1 and TRBJ1-3, with D tentatively TRBD1 (6 bases). CDR1 is SQVTM, CDR2 ANQGSEA, per germline. The V end was cut by 7 bases, the J end by 0 bases, with 13 bases between. The CDR3 consists of 14 residues. This CDR3 is CSAQGQISGNTIYF. The CDR3 DNA reads as TGCAGCGCTCAAGGACAGATCTCTGGAAACACCATATATTTT.

The chain uses TRBV23-1 and TRBJ2-3; 8 positions agree with TRBD2. TRBV23-1 is an ORF, with its function uncertain. V lost 2 bases, J lost 6 bases, and 10 bases stayed unmatched. There are 16 residues in the CDR3. CDR3 residues: CASSQIPGLVSDTQYF. The CDR3 DNA sequence: TGCGCCAGCAGTCAAATCCCGGGACTAGTCTCCGATACGCAGTATTTT.

This clone was recorded only once. The V call is TRBV6-1, the J call TRBJ2-3; 7 bases map to TRBD1. V lost 7 bases and J lost 1; bases outside the gene matches: 2. This CDR3 spans 13 amino acids. Per the germline V gene, CDR1 is MNHNS and CDR2 is SASEGT. CDR3 region: CASIQGGTDTQYF. CDR3 sequence (DNA): TGTGCCAGCATTCAGGGGGGCACAGATACGCAGTATTTT.

V gene TRBV18 combines with J gene TRBJ2-1; 8 bases are a match to TRBD2. Germline V gives CDR1 KGHSH, CDR2 LQKENI. The CDR3 has 15 residues. V trimming: 2 bases; J trimming: 6 bases; junction bases outside the gene matches: 6. The CDR3 DNA follows: TGTGCCAGCTCACCAACGGGAGGGCCATCCAATGAGCAGTTCTTC. It codes for CASSPTGGPSNEQFF.

This chain links TRBV9 with TRBJ2-3; 13 bases fit TRBD2. Trimming cost V 3 bases and J 1 base; bases outside gene matches: 5. The CDR3 is made up of 17 amino acids. Germline CDR1 reads SGDLS; CDR2 reads YYNGEE. The CDR3 nucleotides read TGTGCCAGCAGCGGTGGACTAGCGGGAGTCGGCACAGATACGCAGTATTTT. This encodes CASSGGLAGVGTDTQYF. The whole variable domain, filled in from reference TRBV9 and TRBJ2-3, reads DSGVTQTPKHLITATGQRVTLRCSPRSGDLSVYWYQQSLDQGLQFLIQYYNGEERAKGNILERFSAQQFPDLHSELNLSSLELGDSALYFCASSGGLAGVGTDTQYFGPGTRLTVL.

V is TRBV28 and J is TRBJ2-2; 8 bases agree with TRBD1. There are 15 residues in the CDR3. V lost 1 base, J lost 4 bases, and 2 bases stayed unmatched. Germline V gives CDR1 MDHEN, CDR2 SYDVKM. CDR3 amino acids: CASSLLQGGTGELFF. The CDR3 nucleotides read TGTGCCAGCAGTTTATTACAGGGGGGCACCGGGGAGCTGTTTTTT.

The V gene is TRBV19, the J gene TRBJ2-3; 7 bases match TRBD1. The CDR3 covers 13 residues. The V gene's germline CDR1 is LNHDA and CDR2 SQIVND (reference sequence). The CDR3 DNA follows: TGTGCGACCGACAGGGAAGGCACAGATACGCAGTATTTT. Residues: CATDREGTDTQYF.

The V and J genes are TRBV5-6 and TRBJ1-5, with TRBD1 identical over 10 bases. CDR3 length equals 14 residues. J was trimmed by 6 bases and V by 5 bases; bases with no gene match: 5. Germline CDR1 SGHDT, CDR2 YYEEEE. CDR3: CASSSDRGRQPQHF. DNA of the CDR3: TGTGCCAGCAGTTCTGACAGGGGGCGTCAGCCCCAGCATTTT.

The CDR3 coding sequence is TGTGCCAGCTCCCCATTTGGGGCGGGAGGGTCTCATGAGCAGTTCTTC. Protein: CASSPFGAGGSHEQFF. V usage is TRBV7-6 and J usage is TRBJ2-1, with 9 bases matching TRBD2. The V and J ends lost 8 bases and 8 bases, in that order; junction bases with no gene match: 16. This CDR3 has 16 residues. Germline CDR1 is SGHVS and CDR2 is FNYEAQ.

V gene TRBV6-1 combines with J gene TRBJ2-7, with D perhaps matching TRBD2 (6 bases). The germline V and J ends were trimmed by 11 bases and 5 bases, with 22 bases remaining between them. This CDR3 is built from 14 residues. The germline V gene encodes CDR1 MNHNS and CDR2 SASEGT. DNA for the CDR3: TGTGCCTATAACGTCGGACCGGGGGTCCACGAGCAGTACTTC. Amino acid sequence: CAYNVGPGVHEQYF.

This chain connects TRBV7-3 to TRBJ2-6, with a possible D match to TRBD2 (5 bases). Per germline, CDR1 SGHTA and CDR2 FQGTGA. The CDR3 covers 17 residues. The V and J ends lost 2 bases and 1 base respectively, with 12 bases between them. The DNA for the CDR3 is TGTGCCAGCAGCTTAGACCCCCGACTATCTGGGGCCAACGTCCTGACTTTC. The encoded protein is CASSLDPRLSGANVLTF.

This clone has a single count. The chain joins TRBV10-3 to TRBJ2-2; D is possibly TRBD1 (6 bases). V was clipped by 2 bases and J by 7 bases, with 8 bases between them. The length of the CDR3 is 13 residues. Germline V gene sequence: CDR1 ENHRY, CDR2 SYGVKD. Written as DNA, the CDR3 is TGTGCCATCAGTGAGCTACAGGGCGGGGAGCTGTTTTTT. This sequence encodes CAISELQGGELFF.